What follows are 12 T cell receptor beta chains derived from one specimen sequenced in a study of control samples from healthy donors and cancer patients. The method was immunoSEQ multiplex PCR; TCRdb's version includes in-frame clones alone and lacks a portion of them. The sample holds roughly 450,000 clones, around nine tenths seen once. Sequenced: PBMCs. Receptors were obtained from a man aged 35 to 55 with head and neck cancer.

DNA of the CDR3: TGTGCCAGCAGCCAAGAAGTATGGGGATCCAAACTAGCCAAAAACATTCAGTACTTC. Translation gives CASSQEVWGSKLAKNIQYF. The chain uses TRBV3-1 (or the pseudogene TRBV3-2) and TRBJ2-4; D unclear. CDR3 length equals 19 residues. Per the germline V gene, CDR1 is LGHDT and CDR2 is YNNKEL (reference sequence). V was trimmed by 0 bases and J by 0 bases, leaving 18 bases between them.

In the case of this clone: Other DNA sequences from this sample encode an identical CDR3 as well. The chain joins TRBV28 to TRBJ1-6, with 7 positions matching TRBD1. The CDR3 spans 14 residues. Germline V CDR1 and CDR2: MDHEN, SYDVKM. The junction had 3 bases not matched to a gene; V was cut back by 3 bases and J by 7 bases. For the CDR3, the DNA is TGTGCCAGCAGTTTGGGACAGTTAAATTCACCCCTCCACTTT. Encoded protein: CASSLGQLNSPLHF.

This clone showed up just a few times. The chain has TRBV4-2 and TRBJ1-5; TRBD1 is a possible D gene (6 bases). V shed 1 base and J shed 0 bases, with 7 bases lying between them. The germline CDR1 and CDR2 sequences are LGHNA and YNFKEQ. The CDR3 loop spans 15 amino acids. The CDR3 is CASSQAQGSNQPQHF. In DNA form, the CDR3 reads TGTGCCAGCAGCCAAGCACAGGGTAGCAATCAGCCCCAGCATTTT.

CDR3 sequence: CASSGRTGGTGNQPQHF. The CDR3 DNA sequence: TGTGCCAGCAGCGGACGAACAGGGGGCACGGGCAATCAGCCCCAGCATTTT. The chain joins TRBV3-1 (or the pseudogene TRBV3-2) to TRBJ1-5; 9 nucleotides line up with TRBD1. V shed 5 bases and J 2 bases; nucleotides not matched to a gene: 10. CDR1 and CDR2 (germline): LGHDT, YNNKEL (reference sequence). This CDR3 spans 17 amino acids.

The CDR3 sequence: CASSDRRNNQPQHF. For the CDR3, the DNA is TGTGCCAGCAGTGACAGACGGAACAATCAGCCCCAGCATTTT. The chain recombines TRBV6-1 with TRBJ1-5; D is undetermined. Per the germline V gene, CDR1 is MNHNS and CDR2 is SASEGT. Trimming pared 3 bases from V and 3 bases from J, leaving 9 bases between. The CDR3 contains 14 residues.

The chain carries TRBV6-5 and TRBJ1-5; D is ambiguous. The germline V gene encodes CDR1 MNHEY and CDR2 SVGAGI. The V gene lost 5 bases and the J gene lost 5 bases, with 10 bases spanning the gap. CDR3 length: 13 residues. CDR3 residues: CASSLLPYQPQHF. The CDR3, as DNA: TGTGCCAGCAGTCTCCTTCCCTATCAGCCCCAGCATTTT.

CDR3 sequence: CASSNLQGANQPQHF. DNA for the CDR3: TGTGCCAGTAGTAATTTACAGGGGGCAAATCAGCCCCAGCATTTT. The chain carries TRBV19 and TRBJ1-5; 9 bases map to TRBD1. Germline lookup yields CDR1 LNHDA and CDR2 SQIVND (reference sequence). Trimming removed 4 bases from V and 4 bases from J; junction bases left unmatched: 5. The CDR3 runs to 15 residues.

The chain links TRBV19 to TRBJ1-5; 9 bases align to TRBD1. Germline V gene data show CDR1 as LNHDA and CDR2 as SQIVND (reference sequence). The CDR3 loop spans 14 amino acids. Trimming took 4 bases from V and 6 from J; bases not matched to a gene: 4. The CDR3 DNA sequence: TGTGCCAGTAGTACTACAGGGGGCGGTCAGCCCCAGCATTTT. Protein product: CASSTTGGGQPQHF.

CDR3 sequence: CASSTPGILGEGYGYTF. CDR3 nucleotides: TGTGCCAGTAGTACTCCCGGTATTCTCGGGGAAGGCTATGGCTACACCTTC. The chain joins TRBV19 to TRBJ1-2; no clear D gene. Trimming cost V 4 bases and J 4 bases, with 22 bases left between them. The CDR3 consists of 17 residues. Germline CDR1 is LNHDA and CDR2 is SQIVND (reference sequence).

About this clone itself: The same CDR3 arises from other DNA sequences in this sample as well. The rearrangement uses TRBV15 and TRBJ1-5; no clear D gene. The CDR3 is 13 amino acids. Germline values: CDR1 LNHNV, CDR2 YYDKDF (reference sequence). Trimming took off 1 base at V and 3 bases at J, with 4 bases between the two ends. CDR3 nucleotide sequence: TGTGCCACCAGCAGAGTTACCAATCAGCCCCAGCATTTT. Translated: CATSRVTNQPQHF.

This clone was recorded a few times. This chain connects TRBV4-1 to TRBJ2-7; 9 nucleotides align to TRBD1. CDR1 is MGHRA, CDR2 YSYEKL, per germline. This CDR3 spans 16 amino acids. The V segment lost 0 bases and the J segment 2 bases; nucleotides outside the gene matches: 5. CDR3 coding DNA: TGCGCCAGCAGCCAAGAGACAGGGGGGAAGGCCTACGAGCAGTACTTC. Translating it yields CASSQETGGKAYEQYF.

This CDR3 is CASSPEVVETQYF. In DNA form, the CDR3 reads TGTGCCAGCTCACCAGAGGTCGTGGAGACCCAGTACTTC. The chain employs TRBV18 and TRBJ2-5, with unresolved D. V was pared by 2 bases and J by 5 bases, with 9 bases between. The CDR3 spans 13 residues. In germline, CDR1 is KGHSH, CDR2 LQKENI.